Following are 21 T cell receptor beta chains from one sample sequenced in a study of somatic mutations in cytotoxic T cells in rheumatoid arthritis. TCRdb's table, derived via immunoSEQ multiplex PCR, lists solely in-frame clones and lacks some. This sample has 7,400 or so clones; roughly nine tenths occur once, and the top ten carry 26%. The sample was CD8+ T cells sorted from blood. The receptors shown here come from a woman aged 70-85 years with rheumatoid arthritis.

The V call is TRBV11-3, the J call TRBJ2-7, with 10 bases aligning to TRBD2. V dropped 5 bases and J dropped 6; count of bases not matched to a gene: 22. There are 19 residues in the CDR3. Germline values: CDR1 SGHNT, CDR2 YENEEA. CDR3 loop: CASSPKGLADSRRRFEQYF. In nucleotides, the CDR3 is TGTGCCAGCAGCCCAAAAGGACTAGCGGACAGCCGACGCCGATTCGAGCAGTACTTC.

This clone was observed a single time. The rearrangement uses TRBV6-1 and TRBJ1-4; no clear D gene. Germline values: CDR1 MNHNS, CDR2 SASEGT. Trimming removed 0 bases at V and 6 bases at J, with 5 bases between. The CDR3 has 13 amino acids. Written as DNA, the CDR3 is TGTGCCAGCAGTGAAGCGCTACATGAAAAACTGTTTTTT. Its translation: CASSEALHEKLFF.

The chain has TRBV4-1 and TRBJ2-5; no firm D call. V was shortened by 0 bases and J by 5 bases, with 4 bases between the two germline ends. Germline-derived CDR1 and CDR2 are MGHRA and YSYEKL. The CDR3 runs to 12 residues. The CDR3 coding sequence is TGCGCCAGCAGCCAAGAGGAGGAGACCCAGTACTTC. Its translation is CASSQEEETQYF.

This clone was detected only once. The V call is TRBV2, the J call TRBJ2-1; 14 bases agree with TRBD2. This CDR3 has 18 residues. Germline V lookup: CDR1 SNHLY, CDR2 FYNNEI. V was clipped by 6 bases and J by 6 bases; unmatched bases: 13. CDR3: CASSPGLAGVGDFNEQFF. As DNA, the CDR3 is TGTGCCAGCAGCCCGGGACTAGCGGGAGTTGGAGATTTCAATGAGCAGTTCTTC.

The chain recombines TRBV7-3 with TRBJ2-1, with D tentatively TRBD2 (6 bases). The CDR3 runs to 15 residues. V was pared by 3 bases and J by 2 bases, with 11 bases between. The germline gives CDR1 SGHTA, CDR2 FQGTGA. In DNA form, the CDR3 reads TGTGCCAGCAGCTTTTTCGGGGGTGCCTACAATGAGCAGTTCTTC. It is translated as CASSFFGGAYNEQFF.

This clone was counted between two and nine times. The chain links TRBV11-2 to TRBJ2-5; maybe TRBD2 (5 bases). The CDR3 loop spans 15 amino acids. Per germline, CDR1 SGHAT and CDR2 FQNNGV. The V and J ends lost 3 bases and 2 bases respectively, with 13 bases between them. The CDR3 nucleotides read TGTGCCAGCAGCTTTTGGGCGGGTCCTCAAGAGACCCAGTACTTC. Protein product: CASSFWAGPQETQYF.

V usage is TRBV27 and J usage is TRBJ2-7, with TRBD1 matching 7 bases. After removal of 6 bases from V and 6 bases from J, the junction contained 8 bases not matched to a gene. The CDR3 contains 13 residues. Germline CDR1 and CDR2: MNHEY and SMNVEV (reference sequence). The CDR3 spells CASRLHRGGEQYF. DNA of the CDR3: TGTGCCAGCAGGCTTCACAGGGGTGGCGAGCAGTACTTC.

The J gene is TRBJ2-2, the V gene TRBV11-3; 7 nucleotides agree with TRBD2. The germline V gene has CDR1 SGHNT and CDR2 YENEEA. With V trimmed by 8 bases and J by 1 base, 4 bases remained unmatched. This CDR3 has 14 amino acids. CDR3 in amino acids: CASSKRENTGELFF. The CDR3 coding sequence is TGTGCCAGCTCAAAGCGGGAGAACACCGGGGAGCTGTTTTTT.

The sample holds a few counts of this clone. The chain links TRBV7-9 to TRBJ2-1; no definite D call. Trimming shortened V by 5 bases and J by 11 bases, and 13 bases separated the two germline ends. The CDR3 consists of 12 residues. The germline gives CDR1 SEHNR, CDR2 FQNEAQ (reference sequence). In nucleotides, the CDR3 is TGTGCCAGCAGCACCCCCGAGCAAAAGCAGTTCTTC. It codes for CASSTPEQKQFF.

V gene TRBV30 combines with J gene TRBJ2-7; 8 bases fit TRBD1. Trimming cost V 0 bases and J 3 bases; bases outside gene matches: 10. CDR3 size: 16 residues. Germline V gene data show CDR1 as GTSNPN and CDR2 as SVGIG (reference sequence). CDR3 protein: CAWSVRGDRWSYEQYF. The CDR3 DNA sequence: TGTGCCTGGAGTGTAAGGGGGGACAGGTGGAGCTACGAGCAGTACTTC.

The chain combines TRBV4-3 with TRBJ1-1; D is uncertain. The CDR3 loop spans 14 amino acids. Germline V CDR1 and CDR2: LGHNA, YSLEER. V lost 1 base to trimming and J lost 5 bases, with 11 bases between them. The chain's CDR3 is CASSQGSRGTEAFF. The CDR3 bases are TGCGCCAGCAGCCAAGGGAGCCGGGGAACTGAAGCTTTCTTT.

The CDR3 DNA is TGTGCCAGCAGTTTAGCAGGGGGCTACGAGCAGTACTTC. It codes for CASSLAGGYEQYF. V gene TRBV27 combines with J gene TRBJ2-7, with TRBD1 matching over 7 bases. The CDR3 runs 13 residues. Trimming cost V 2 bases and J 3 bases; bases outside gene matches: 1. Germline V gene lookup returns CDR1 MNHEY and CDR2 SMNVEV (reference sequence).

The J gene is TRBJ2-2, the V gene TRBV9, with a possible D match to TRBD1 (5 bases). The CDR3 is 14 amino acids. Per the germline V gene, CDR1 is SGDLS and CDR2 is YYNGEE. V lost 0 bases and J lost 8, with 11 bases in between. CDR3 protein: CASSVEVRAGELFF. In DNA, the CDR3 is TGTGCCAGCAGCGTAGAGGTCAGGGCAGGGGAGCTGTTTTTT.

The rearrangement joins TRBV6-1 to TRBJ2-1, with 13 bases fitting TRBD2. The CDR3 sequence is 13 residues long. The germline gives CDR1 MNHNS, CDR2 SASEGT. J lost 8 bases, V lost 8 bases, and 3 bases had no gene match. The CDR3 bases are TGTGCCAGCCCAGGACTAGCGGGGGATGAGCAGTTCTTC. It yields the protein CASPGLAGDEQFF.

This CDR3 is CASSYSRRAEYEQYF. Here the CDR3 DNA reads TGTGCCAGCAGTTACTCCAGGAGGGCCGAATACGAGCAGTACTTC. The V gene is TRBV6-5, the J gene TRBJ2-7, with a weak D call TRBD2 (6 bases). Germline V gene lookup returns CDR1 MNHEY and CDR2 SVGAGI. CDR3 length equals 15 residues. Trimming took 0 bases from V and 4 from J, leaving 13 bases between them.

This chain joins TRBV6-1 and TRBJ2-1, with 9 bases aligning to TRBD2. Germline V lookup: CDR1 MNHNS, CDR2 SASEGT. V lost 1 base and J lost 8; bases outside the gene matches: 6. There are 15 residues in the CDR3. CDR3 loop: CASSEGSGGQDEQFF. The DNA for the CDR3 is TGTGCCAGCAGTGAAGGTAGCGGGGGCCAGGATGAGCAGTTCTTC.

V and J are TRBV27 and TRBJ2-3; TRBD2 aligns across 8 bases. The CDR3 runs to 16 residues. Losses at the gene ends were 6 bases for V and 2 bases for J; bases not matched to a gene: 10. The germline CDR1 and CDR2 sequences are MNHEY and SMNVEV (reference sequence). The CDR3 DNA reads TGTGCCAGCAGACCGAGGCTAGCGGGCCTCACAGATACGCAGTATTTT. It yields the protein CASRPRLAGLTDTQYF.

The chain couples TRBV10-3 to TRBJ2-3, with TRBD2 as a possible D gene (7 bases). CDR1 and CDR2 (germline): ENHRY, SYGVKD. V lost 0 bases and J lost 6, with 16 bases in between. The CDR3 contains 16 residues. CDR3 nucleotide sequence: TGTGCCATCAGTGAGTCTGGGGGGGCACCGAGTGATACGCAGTATTTT. Encoded protein: CAISESGGAPSDTQYF.

The genes are TRBV30 and TRBJ1-1, with TRBD1 as a possible D gene (6 bases). The CDR3 totals 11 residues. CDR1 is GTSNPN and CDR2 is SVGIG in the germline V gene (reference sequence). The CDR3 bases are TGTGCAGGGGGTATGAACACTGAAGCTTTCTTT. It yields the protein CAGGMNTEAFF. Supplemented by reference TRBV30 and TRBJ1-1, the full variable domain reads SQTIHQWPATLVQPVGSPLSLECTVEGTSNPNLYWYRQAAGRGLQLLFYSVGIGQISSEVPQNLSASRPQDRQFILSSKKLLLSDSGFYLCAGGMNTEAFFGQGTRLTVV.

This chain links TRBV18 with TRBJ2-7, with D perhaps matching TRBD2 (6 bases). V gave up 2 bases and J gave up 0 bases, with 14 bases separating them. Germline assignment: CDR1 KGHSH and CDR2 LQKENI. This CDR3 region has 16 residues. The CDR3 nucleotides are TGTGCCAGCTCACCAGCTTTTACCGGGGGCTCCTACGAGCAGTACTTC. Its translation is CASSPAFTGGSYEQYF.

The rearrangement joins TRBV4-1 to TRBJ1-2, with 7 nucleotides matching TRBD1. Losses at the gene ends were 4 bases for V and 5 bases for J; bases not matched to a gene: 4. The length of the CDR3 is 13 residues. Germline V gene sequence: CDR1 MGHRA, CDR2 YSYEKL. The CDR3 loop reads CASSLGTEYGYTF. The CDR3 bases are TGCGCCAGCAGCCTCGGGACAGAGTATGGCTACACCTTC.